This passage covers 2 T cell receptor beta chains from one sample sequenced in a study of cytomegalovirus exposure and HLA in healthy donors. The PCR ran on 60 Vbeta and 13 Jbeta primers. Produced via immunoSEQ multiplex PCR; TCRdb's table is partial and in-frame only. The sample consists of roughly 130,000 clones, around 81% of them appearing once. The sequenced sample was PBMCs. Receptors originate from a woman between 45 and 65 years old in good health and CMV-seronegative.

This clone appeared once. CDR3 loop: CASSRGLGGNTEAFF. CDR3 sequence (DNA): TGCGCCAGCAGCCGGGGTCTAGGGGGGAACACTGAAGCTTTCTTT. The rearrangement uses TRBV5-1 and TRBJ1-1, with a possible D match to TRBD1 (6 bases). The V gene lost 4 bases and the J gene lost 1 base, with 14 bases spanning the gap. The V gene's germline CDR1 is SGHRS and CDR2 YFSETQ. The CDR3 is made up of 15 amino acids.

On this clone: The sample has other DNA sequences that encode this CDR3 too. This chain connects TRBV7-2 to TRBJ1-1, with D perhaps matching TRBD1 (5 bases). V was clipped by 2 bases and J by 2 bases, with 6 bases between them. Germline V CDR1 and CDR2: SGHTA, FQGNSA. The CDR3 totals 13 residues. The CDR3, as DNA: TGTGCCAGCAGCTTACAGGGTAACACTGAAGCTTTCTTT. Translated, it gives CASSLQGNTEAFF.